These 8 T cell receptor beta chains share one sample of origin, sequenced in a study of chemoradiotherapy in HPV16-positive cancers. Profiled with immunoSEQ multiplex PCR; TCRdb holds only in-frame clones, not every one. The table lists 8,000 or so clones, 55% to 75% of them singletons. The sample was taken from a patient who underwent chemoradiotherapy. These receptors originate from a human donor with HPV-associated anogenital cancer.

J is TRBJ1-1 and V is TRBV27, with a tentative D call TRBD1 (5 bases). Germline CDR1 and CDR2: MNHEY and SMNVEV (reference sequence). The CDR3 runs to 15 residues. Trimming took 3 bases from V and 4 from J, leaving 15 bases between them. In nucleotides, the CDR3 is TGTGCCAGCAGTTTGAGGGGATGGGGGAGCACTGAAGCTTTCTTT. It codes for CASSLRGWGSTEAFF.

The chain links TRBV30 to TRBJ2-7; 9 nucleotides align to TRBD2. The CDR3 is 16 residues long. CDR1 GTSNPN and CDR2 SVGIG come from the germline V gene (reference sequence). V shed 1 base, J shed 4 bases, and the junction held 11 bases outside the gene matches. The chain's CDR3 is CAWSDGVRGGVYEQYF. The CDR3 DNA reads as TGTGCCTGGAGTGACGGGGTTCGCGGGGGGGTATACGAGCAGTACTTC.

CDR3 loop: CASSQDPAGGGLEQFF. The CDR3 coding sequence is TGTGCCAGCAGCCAAGATCCGGCGGGGGGGGGTCTTGAGCAGTTCTTC. The V gene is TRBV14, the J gene TRBJ2-1; 9 bases map to TRBD2. This CDR3 has 16 amino acids. Germline V gives CDR1 SGHDN, CDR2 FVKESK. Trimming took 0 bases from V and 9 from J; bases not matched to a gene: 9.

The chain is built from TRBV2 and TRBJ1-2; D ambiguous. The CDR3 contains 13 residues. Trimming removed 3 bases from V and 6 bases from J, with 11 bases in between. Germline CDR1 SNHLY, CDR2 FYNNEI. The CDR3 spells CASSDLLSDGYTF. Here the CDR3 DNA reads TGTGCCAGCAGTGACCTCCTTTCGGATGGCTACACCTTC.

The CDR3, as DNA: TGTGCCAGCAGCTTATGGACAGGGGTCCACGAGCAGTACTTC. Translated, it gives CASSLWTGVHEQYF. The rearrangement uses TRBV11-2 and TRBJ2-7, with 9 bases matching TRBD1. Germline V gene lookup returns CDR1 SGHAT and CDR2 FQNNGV. The CDR3 covers 14 residues. Trimming took 2 bases from V and 5 from J; bases not matched to a gene: 4.

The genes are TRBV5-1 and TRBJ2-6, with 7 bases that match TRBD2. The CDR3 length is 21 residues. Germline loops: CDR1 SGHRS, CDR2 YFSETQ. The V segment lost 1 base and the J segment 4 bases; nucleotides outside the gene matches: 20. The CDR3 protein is CASSLLPIGGSSSGGANVLTF. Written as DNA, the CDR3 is TGCGCCAGCAGCTTGCTTCCTATCGGGGGGAGTAGCTCTGGCGGGGCCAACGTCCTGACTTTC.

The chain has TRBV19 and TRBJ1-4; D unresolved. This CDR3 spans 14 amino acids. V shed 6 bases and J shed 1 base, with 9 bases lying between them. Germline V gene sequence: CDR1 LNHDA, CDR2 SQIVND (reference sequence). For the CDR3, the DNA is TGTGCCAGTAGCACCTGGGGAACTAATGAAAAACTGTTTTTT. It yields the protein CASSTWGTNEKLFF.

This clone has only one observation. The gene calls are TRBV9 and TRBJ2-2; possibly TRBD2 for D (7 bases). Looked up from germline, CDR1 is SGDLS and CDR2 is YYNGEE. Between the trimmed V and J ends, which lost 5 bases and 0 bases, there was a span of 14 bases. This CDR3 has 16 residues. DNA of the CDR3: TGTGCCAGCAGGGAAGGGGGGGGATCGAACACCGGGGAGCTGTTTTTT. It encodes CASREGGGSNTGELFF.